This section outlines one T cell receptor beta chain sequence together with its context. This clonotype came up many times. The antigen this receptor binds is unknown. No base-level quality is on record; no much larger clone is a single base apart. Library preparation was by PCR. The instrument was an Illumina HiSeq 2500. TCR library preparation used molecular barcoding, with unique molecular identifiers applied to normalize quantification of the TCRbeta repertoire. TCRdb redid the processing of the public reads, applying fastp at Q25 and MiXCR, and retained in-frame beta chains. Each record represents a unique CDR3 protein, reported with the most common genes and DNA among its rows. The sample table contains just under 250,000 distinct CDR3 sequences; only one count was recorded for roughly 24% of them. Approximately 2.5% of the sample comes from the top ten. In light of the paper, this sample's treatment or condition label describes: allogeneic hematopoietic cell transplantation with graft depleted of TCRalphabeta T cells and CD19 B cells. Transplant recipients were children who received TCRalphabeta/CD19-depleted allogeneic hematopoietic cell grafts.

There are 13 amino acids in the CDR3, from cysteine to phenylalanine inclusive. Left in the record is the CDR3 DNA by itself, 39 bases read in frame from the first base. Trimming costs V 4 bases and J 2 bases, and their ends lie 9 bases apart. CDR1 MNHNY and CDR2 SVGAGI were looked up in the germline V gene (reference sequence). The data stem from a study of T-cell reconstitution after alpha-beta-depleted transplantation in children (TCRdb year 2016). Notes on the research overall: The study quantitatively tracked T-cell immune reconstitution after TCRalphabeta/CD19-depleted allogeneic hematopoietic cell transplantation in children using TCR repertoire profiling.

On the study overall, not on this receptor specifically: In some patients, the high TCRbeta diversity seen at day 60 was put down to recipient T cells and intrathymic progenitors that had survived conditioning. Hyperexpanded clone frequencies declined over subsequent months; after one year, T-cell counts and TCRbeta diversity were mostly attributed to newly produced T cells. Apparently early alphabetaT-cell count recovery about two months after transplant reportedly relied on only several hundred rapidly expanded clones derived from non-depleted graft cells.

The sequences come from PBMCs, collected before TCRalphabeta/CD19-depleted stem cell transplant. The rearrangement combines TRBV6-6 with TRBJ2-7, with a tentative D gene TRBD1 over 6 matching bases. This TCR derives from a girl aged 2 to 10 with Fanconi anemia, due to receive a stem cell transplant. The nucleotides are TGTGCCAGCAGTTCTGGACAGCCCTACGAGCAGTACTTC. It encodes CASSSGQPYEQYF.